These 5 T cell receptor beta chains originate from one sample sequenced in a study of T cell changes during pregnancy in multiple sclerosis. Here immunoSEQ multiplex PCR was the method, and the copy in TCRdb shows in-frame clones only, minus some. The sample holds over 50,000 clones, approximately 89% seen once. The starting material was peripheral blood, obtained in the third trimester of pregnancy. These receptors all come from a female donor in good health, enrolled as a control in a pregnancy study.

The rearrangement uses TRBV2 and TRBJ1-2; TRBD1 is a possible D gene (6 bases). V lost 7 bases and J lost 4, with 13 bases in between. The CDR3 loop spans 13 amino acids. Germline lookup yields CDR1 SNHLY and CDR2 FYNNEI. The CDR3 loop is CASIGRGSYGYTF. Written as DNA, the CDR3 is TGTGCCAGCATCGGTAGGGGGAGCTATGGCTACACCTTC. Combining the CDR3 with reference TRBV2 and TRBJ1-2 gives the whole variable domain EPEVTQTPSHQVTQMGQEVILRCVPISNHLYFYWYRQILGQKVEFLVSFYNNEISEKSEIFDDQFSVERPDGSNFTLKIRSTKLEDSAMYFCASIGRGSYGYTFGSGTRLTVV.

CDR3 DNA sequence: TGTGCCAGCAGCCCGGACAGCAACTATGGCTACACCTTC. This gives the protein CASSPDSNYGYTF. The chain is built from TRBV7-6 and TRBJ1-2, with D possibly being TRBD1 (6 bases). CDR3 length: 13 residues. V was clipped by 5 bases and J by 2 bases, with 9 bases between them. The germline V gene has CDR1 SGHVS and CDR2 FNYEAQ.

DNA for the CDR3: TGTGCCAGCAGCTTAATGAAGAGAAGCTTGAGTTCACCCCTCCACTTT. Protein sequence: CASSLMKRSLSSPLHF. The chain is built from TRBV7-2 and TRBJ1-6; D gene unclear. The CDR3 length is 16 residues. V was shortened by 2 bases and J by 9 bases, with 17 bases between the two germline ends. Germline loops: CDR1 SGHTA, CDR2 FQGNSA.

The chain links TRBV5-4 to TRBJ1-2, with a tentative D call TRBD1 (5 bases). The V end lost 5 bases, the J end lost 0 bases, and 8 bases lay between the germline ends. Germline CDR1 reads SGHNT; CDR2 reads YYREEE (reference sequence). The length of the CDR3 is 13 residues. The CDR3 nucleotides are TGTGCCAGCAGTTGGGGGGCTAACTATGGCTACACCTTC. Translated: CASSWGANYGYTF.

V is TRBV4-3 and J is TRBJ2-7; D uncertain. CDR1 LGHNA and CDR2 YSLEER come from the germline V gene. Between the trimmed V and J ends, which lost 0 bases and 4 bases, there was a span of 10 bases. The CDR3 sequence is 14 residues long. CDR3 sequence (DNA): TGCGCCAGCAGCCAAGAACACCCACTATACGAGCAGTACTTC. Translating gives CASSQEHPLYEQYF.